One and the same sample provided the 32 T cell receptor beta chains below, sequenced in a study of shared clonotypes between healthy human individuals. Produced via immunoSEQ multiplex PCR; TCRdb's table is partial and in-frame only. The table lists roughly 1.5 million clones, 98% of them singletons, with roughly 0.42% in the top ten. The sequenced material came from naive CD4+ T cells sorted from blood. Subset given: CD45RA+ positively selected. The receptors here all came from a man younger than 40 in good health.

V and J are TRBV5-6 and TRBJ2-5; 10 bases align to TRBD2. Losses at the gene ends were 0 bases for V and 5 bases for J; bases not matched to a gene: 7. Germline assignment: CDR1 SGHDT and CDR2 YYEEEE. The CDR3 is 16 amino acids. Here the CDR3 reads CASSLVGASGSETQYF. The CDR3, as DNA: TGTGCCAGCAGCTTGGTGGGGGCTAGCGGGAGTGAGACCCAGTACTTC.

The chain combines TRBV6-5 with TRBJ2-7; D not certain. V gave up 0 bases and J gave up 4 bases, with 16 bases separating them. The CDR3 has 16 amino acids. Per germline, CDR1 MNHEY and CDR2 SVGAGI. DNA for the CDR3: TGTGCCAGCAGTTACTCGACGTCGACGACGAGATACGAGCAGTACTTC. This gives the protein CASSYSTSTTRYEQYF.

This chain links TRBV27 with TRBJ2-7, with 12 bases identical to TRBD2. The CDR3 is 17 residues long. Trimming took 0 bases from V and 3 from J; bases not matched to a gene: 6. Germline CDR1 is MNHEY and CDR2 is SMNVEV (reference sequence). The DNA for the CDR3 is TGTGCCAGCAGTTTATCTGGTAGGACTAGCGGGATCTACGAGCAGTACTTC. This codes for CASSLSGRTSGIYEQYF.

This clone was counted a single time. The gene calls are TRBV19 and TRBJ1-5; D is undetermined. This CDR3 comprises 17 residues. Trimming shortened V by 2 bases and J by 1 base, and 15 bases separated the two germline ends. CDR1 is LNHDA and CDR2 is SQIVND in the germline V gene (reference sequence). This CDR3 is CASSIREGLGSNQPQHF. CDR3 DNA: TGTGCCAGTAGTATAAGGGAAGGCCTTGGGAGCAATCAGCCCCAGCATTTT. The full variable domain, completed using reference TRBV19 and TRBJ1-5, is DGGITQSPKYLFRKEGQNVTLSCEQNLNHDAMYWYRQDPGQGLRLIYYSQIVNDFQKGDIAEGYSVSREKKESFPLTVTSAQKNPTAFYLCASSIREGLGSNQPQHFGDGTRLSIL.

The chain links TRBV11-2 to TRBJ2-1, with D possibly being TRBD1 (6 bases). V was trimmed by 5 bases and J by 0 bases, leaving 11 bases between them. CDR3 length: 15 residues. The germline gives CDR1 SGHAT, CDR2 FQNNGV. Here the CDR3 reads CASSLDSFSYNEQFF. For the CDR3, the DNA is TGTGCCAGCAGCCTGGACAGCTTCTCCTACAATGAGCAGTTCTTC.

With respect to this clone: The sample has other DNA sequences that encode this CDR3 too. The V call is TRBV28, the J call TRBJ2-2, with D hard to call. Looked up from germline, CDR1 is MDHEN and CDR2 is SYDVKM. CDR3 length: 12 amino acids. V was pared by 4 bases and J by 3 bases, with 3 bases between. DNA of the CDR3: TGTGCCAGCAGTTCTTACACCGGGGAGCTGTTTTTT. Its protein is CASSSYTGELFF. The variable domain in full, completed from reference TRBV28 and TRBJ2-2, reads DVKVTQSSRYLVKRTGEKVFLECVQDMDHENMFWYRQDPGLGLRLIYFSYDVKMKEKGDIPEGYSVSREKKERFSLILESASTNQTSMYLCASSSYTGELFFGEGSRLTVL.

The chain is built from TRBV9 and TRBJ1-2; D unresolved. The germline gives CDR1 SGDLS, CDR2 YYNGEE. Trimming cost V 0 bases and J 10 bases, with 10 bases left between them. The CDR3 has 12 residues. The CDR3 bases are TGTGCCAGCAGCGTAGTTTCCGGAGACTACACCTTC. It specifies CASSVVSGDYTF.

Concerning this clone: Other DNA sequences from this sample encode an identical CDR3 as well. The gene calls are TRBV9 and TRBJ2-6; the D is unclear. Germline V lookup: CDR1 SGDLS, CDR2 YYNGEE. Trimming took 0 bases from V and 0 from J, leaving 4 bases between them. CDR3 length: 15 amino acids. For the CDR3, the DNA is TGTGCCAGCAGCGTAGTCGGCTCTGGGGCCAACGTCCTGACTTTC. Translated, it gives CASSVVGSGANVLTF.

The chain combines TRBV4-2 with TRBJ2-7; 7 nucleotides align to TRBD2. Germline V gene sequence: CDR1 LGHNA, CDR2 YNFKEQ. The CDR3 is made up of 16 amino acids. Trimming took 3 bases from V and 4 from J; bases not matched to a gene: 12. CDR3 residues: CASSQSPPRAGYEQYF. CDR3 nucleotides: TGTGCCAGCAGCCAGAGCCCTCCCAGAGCGGGATACGAGCAGTACTTC.

This chain links TRBV2 with TRBJ2-7; D ambiguous. V dropped 6 bases and J dropped 0 bases, with 15 bases sitting between them. The CDR3 has 15 amino acids. The V gene's germline CDR1 is SNHLY and CDR2 FYNNEI. The CDR3 spells CASSDRRHLSYEQYF. For the CDR3, the DNA is TGTGCCAGCAGCGATCGCCGACACCTCTCCTACGAGCAGTACTTC.

V and J are TRBV5-1 and TRBJ2-7; 7 nucleotides line up with TRBD1. V shed 5 bases and J 2 bases; nucleotides not matched to a gene: 25. Germline V CDR1 and CDR2: SGHRS, YFSETQ. The CDR3 spans 20 residues. The CDR3 is CASSQRPNRDSRDPTYEQYF. CDR3 sequence (DNA): TGCGCCAGCAGTCAAAGACCCAACCGGGACAGCCGTGATCCTACCTACGAGCAGTACTTC.

This clone was seen only a few times. V usage is TRBV4-3 and J usage is TRBJ1-5; D gene ambiguous. In germline, CDR1 is LGHNA, CDR2 YSLEER. This CDR3 has 15 residues. Trimming removed 0 bases at V and 2 bases at J, with 8 bases between. CDR3 region: CASSQDWQGNQPQHF. The CDR3 nucleotides read TGCGCCAGCAGCCAAGACTGGCAGGGCAATCAGCCCCAGCATTTT.

About this clone: This sample includes further DNA sequences coding for the same CDR3. The V gene is TRBV18, the J gene TRBJ2-3; D is possibly TRBD1 or TRBD2 (5 bases each). Trimming cost V 4 bases and J 0 bases, with 5 bases left between them. The CDR3 contains 13 residues. Germline CDR1 and CDR2: KGHSH and LQKENI. The CDR3 protein is CASSRDSTDTQYF. Written as DNA, the CDR3 is TGTGCCAGCTCACGGGACAGCACAGATACGCAGTATTTT.

This chain links TRBV25-1 with TRBJ2-5, with D perhaps matching TRBD1 (6 bases). CDR1 is MGHDK and CDR2 is SYGVNS in the germline V gene. V was cut by 5 bases and J by 5 bases, with 12 bases left in between. CDR3 length: 13 residues. The CDR3 DNA reads as TGTGCCAGCAGTAGGGTCCAGGGGGAGACCCAGTACTTC. Translated, it gives CASSRVQGETQYF.

Regarding this clone: Within the sample, other DNA sequences also encode this same CDR3. The rearrangement uses TRBV5-1 and TRBJ2-5; 11 bases map to TRBD2. This CDR3 contains 15 residues. V was pared by 3 bases and J by 1 base, with 2 bases of the junction left unmatched. Per germline, CDR1 SGHRS and CDR2 YFSETQ. The CDR3, as DNA: TGCGCCAGCAGCTCAGGACTAGCGGGCCAAGAGACCCAGTACTTC. Residues: CASSSGLAGQETQYF.

The rearrangement joins TRBV25-1 to TRBJ2-7, with D maybe TRBD2 (7 bases). The germline CDR1 and CDR2 sequences are MGHDK and SYGVNS. The CDR3 consists of 14 residues. V was cut by 2 bases and J by 4 bases, with 12 bases left in between. The CDR3 region has the DNA TGTGCCAGCAGTGAAGGGGGGGGCAGATACGAGCAGTACTTC. This translates into CASSEGGGRYEQYF.

Regarding this clone: The sample carries other DNA sequences with the same CDR3. CDR3 region: CASSLEVGQPQHF. As DNA, the CDR3 is TGCGCCAGCAGCTTGGAAGTCGGTCAGCCCCAGCATTTT. The gene calls are TRBV5-1 and TRBJ1-5; D is unresolved. The CDR3 covers 13 residues. Germline values: CDR1 SGHRS, CDR2 YFSETQ. V was shortened by 0 bases and J by 6 bases, with 7 bases between the two germline ends. Using reference TRBV5-1 and TRBJ1-5 for the parts outside the CDR3, the full variable domain is KAGVTQTPRYLIKTRGQQVTLSCSPISGHRSVSWYQQTPGQGLQFLFEYFSETQRNKGNFPGRFSGRQFSNSRSEMNVSTLELGDSALYLCASSLEVGQPQHFGDGTRLSIL.

V is TRBV6-6 and J is TRBJ1-5; D ambiguous. Germline V lookup: CDR1 MNHNY, CDR2 SVGAGI (reference sequence). The CDR3 covers 13 residues. V was shortened by 6 bases and J by 4 bases, with 10 bases between the two germline ends. The CDR3 region has the DNA TGTGCCAGCAGACGCGGGGAGAATCAGCCCCAGCATTTT. Its translation is CASRRGENQPQHF.

The genes are TRBV11-2 and TRBJ2-5, with 11 bases matching TRBD1. The CDR3 sequence is 15 residues long. The trim removed 6 bases at V and 6 bases at J, leaving 9 bases unmatched. The V gene's germline CDR1 is SGHAT and CDR2 FQNNGV. Here the CDR3 reads CASRLTGTGGQTQYF. CDR3 bases: TGTGCCAGCAGACTTACCGGGACAGGGGGTCAGACCCAGTACTTC.

This chain links TRBV30 with TRBJ2-1; D uncertain. CDR3 length equals 11 residues. Germline V CDR1 and CDR2: GTSNPN, SVGIG (reference sequence). Trimming took off 3 bases at V and 7 bases at J, with 7 bases between the two ends. The CDR3 here is CAWSRLNEQFF. In DNA form, the CDR3 reads TGTGCCTGGAGCCGCCTGAATGAGCAGTTCTTC.

The chain has TRBV27 and TRBJ2-7; a weak D match, TRBD1 (5 bases). CDR3 length: 12 amino acids. CDR1 and CDR2 from the germline V gene are MNHEY and SMNVEV (reference sequence). Trimming took 10 bases from V and 2 from J, leaving 12 bases between them. The CDR3 loop is CATNRGTYEQYF. CDR3 in DNA: TGTGCCACCAATAGGGGTACCTACGAGCAGTACTTC.

This clone occurred once. V usage is TRBV13 and J usage is TRBJ2-1; no clear D. CDR1 is PRHDT, CDR2 FYEKMQ, per germline (reference sequence). The CDR3 length is 17 residues. V was cut by 5 bases and J by 0 bases, with 17 bases left in between. The CDR3 loop reads CASSLSGPLISYNEQFF. In DNA, the CDR3 is TGTGCCAGCAGCCTCTCCGGACCCCTAATCTCCTACAATGAGCAGTTCTTC.

The chain joins TRBV7-9 to TRBJ2-3; D not resolved. This CDR3 region has 12 residues. Germline V gives CDR1 SEHNR, CDR2 FQNEAQ (reference sequence). V was clipped by 5 bases and J by 5 bases, with 8 bases between them. The CDR3 sequence is CASSTLGDTQYF. The CDR3 region has the DNA TGTGCCAGCAGCACCCTCGGAGATACGCAGTATTTT.

This clone came up once. This chain links TRBV6-4 with TRBJ1-5; D remains ambiguous. The length of the CDR3 is 13 residues. Germline V CDR1 and CDR2: MRHNA, SNTAGT. Trimming cost V 5 bases and J 7 bases, with 12 bases left between them. CDR3 nucleotides: TGTGCCAGCAGTCCGGGTCCCCAACAGCCCCAGCATTTT. Translating gives CASSPGPQQPQHF.

V is TRBV15 and J is TRBJ1-3, with TRBD1 as a possible D gene (6 bases). The CDR3 length is 17 residues. Germline CDR1 LNHNV, CDR2 YYDKDF (reference sequence). V was clipped by 1 base and J by 3 bases, with 16 bases between them. The CDR3 region has the DNA TGTGCCACCAGCAGAGGACAGACAGGCCTGCTTGGAAACACCATATATTTT. Amino acids: CATSRGQTGLLGNTIYF. The entire variable domain, with the rest obtained from reference TRBV15 and TRBJ1-3, is as follows: DAMVIQNPRYQVTQFGKPVTLSCSQTLNHNVMYWYQQKSSQAPKLLFHYYDKDFNNEADTPDNFQSRRPNTSFCFLDIRSPGLGDTAMYLCATSRGQTGLLGNTIYFGEGSWLTVV.

The chain joins TRBV5-4 to TRBJ2-3, with D perhaps TRBD1 or TRBD2 (5 bases each). Looked up from germline, CDR1 is SGHNT and CDR2 is YYREEE (reference sequence). The length of the CDR3 is 15 residues. Trimming cost V 4 bases and J 2 bases, with 14 bases left between them. The CDR3 DNA reads TGTGCCAGCAGCCCCGCTGGGACCCACACAGATACGCAGTATTTT. Residues: CASSPAGTHTDTQYF.

This clone appeared a single time. Other DNA sequences in this sample translate to the same CDR3. The chain carries TRBV5-1 and TRBJ2-5; the D gene is possibly TRBD2 (5 bases). The germline gives CDR1 SGHRS, CDR2 YFSETQ. The CDR3 runs 15 residues. Trimming took off 2 bases at V and 2 bases at J, with 13 bases between the two ends. This CDR3 reads CASSLARGGQETQYF. In DNA form, the CDR3 reads TGCGCCAGCAGCTTAGCCCGGGGTGGGCAAGAGACCCAGTACTTC.

A few counts support this clone. This chain uses TRBV5-1 with TRBJ2-2; D call uncertain. The CDR3 extends over 13 amino acids. Germline values: CDR1 SGHRS, CDR2 YFSETQ. The V and J ends lost 2 bases and 3 bases respectively, with 5 bases between them. The CDR3 DNA sequence: TGCGCCAGCAGCTTATCACACACCGGGGAGCTGTTTTTT. Its protein is CASSLSHTGELFF.

V is TRBV7-8 and J is TRBJ2-7; TRBD2 aligns across 7 bases. Trimming removed 5 bases from V and 5 bases from J; junction bases left unmatched: 9. CDR1 is SGHVS and CDR2 is FQNEAQ in the germline V gene. The CDR3 extends over 14 amino acids. The CDR3, as DNA: TGTGCCAGCAGCGGCCGGCTAGCGGTCCACGAGCAGTACTTC. Encoded protein: CASSGRLAVHEQYF.

The rearrangement joins TRBV6-5 to TRBJ1-1; a weak D match, TRBD1 (5 bases). In germline, CDR1 is MNHEY, CDR2 SVGAGI. Trimming cost V 2 bases and J 11 bases, with 12 bases left between them. The CDR3 totals 12 residues. The CDR3 sequence: CASSYEGRAAFF. The DNA for the CDR3 is TGTGCCAGCAGTTACGAGGGCAGGGCGGCTTTCTTT.

CDR3 loop: CASSLSRAGAEYF. CDR3 in DNA: TGTGCCAGCAGTTTATCCAGGGCAGGCGCGGAGTACTTC. The chain carries TRBV28 and TRBJ2-7; weak D call: TRBD1 (5 bases). The CDR3 is made up of 13 amino acids. Per the germline V gene, CDR1 is MDHEN and CDR2 is SYDVKM. V was pared by 1 base and J by 11 bases, with 15 bases between.

The chain links TRBV5-1 to TRBJ1-2, with D maybe TRBD1 (6 bases). The CDR3 is 13 amino acids. V lost 4 bases and J lost 2, with 9 bases in between. Germline values: CDR1 SGHRS, CDR2 YFSETQ. The CDR3 spells CASSQGTNYGYTF. CDR3 sequence (DNA): TGCGCCAGCAGCCAAGGGACAAACTATGGCTACACCTTC.